This T cell receptor (beta chain) was captured by sequencing in a study of PD-L1 blockade in urothelial cancer. Overall study context: The patients first took atezolizumab in 2014, receiving 1,200 mg intravenously every 3 weeks.

Regarding the study as a whole: Where pretreatment blood TCR clonality fell below the median, better survival was predicted.

This CDR3 contains 11 residues. CDR1 SGHDT and CDR2 YYEEEE come from the germline V gene. Trimming stripped 2 bases from V and 8 bases from J, with 5 bases between. In the case of this clone: Its antigen is unidentified.

Clones were read by immunoSEQ multiplex PCR, and TCRdb kept only the in-frame ones, dropping some. The sample lists approximately 110,000 clones, roughly 84% seen once, with 2% to 2.5% in the top ten. The sequence was collected from a man aged 50 or older with urothelial cancer. Sequenced here: PBMCs, sampled around atezolizumab (anti-PD-L1) treatment. J is TRBJ2-1 and V is TRBV5-6; possible D gene TRBD1, 5 bases. The DNA for the CDR3 is TGTGCCAGCAGCTTCAGGGATGAGCAGTTCTTC. Protein sequence: CASSFRDEQFF. The full variable domain, with the rest looked up from reference TRBV5-6 and TRBJ2-1, is DAGVTQSPTHLIKTRGQQVTLRCSPKSGHDTVSWYQQALGQGPQFIFQYYEEEERQRGNFPDRFSGHQFPNYSSELNVNALLLGDSALYLCASSFRDEQFFGPGTRLTVL.